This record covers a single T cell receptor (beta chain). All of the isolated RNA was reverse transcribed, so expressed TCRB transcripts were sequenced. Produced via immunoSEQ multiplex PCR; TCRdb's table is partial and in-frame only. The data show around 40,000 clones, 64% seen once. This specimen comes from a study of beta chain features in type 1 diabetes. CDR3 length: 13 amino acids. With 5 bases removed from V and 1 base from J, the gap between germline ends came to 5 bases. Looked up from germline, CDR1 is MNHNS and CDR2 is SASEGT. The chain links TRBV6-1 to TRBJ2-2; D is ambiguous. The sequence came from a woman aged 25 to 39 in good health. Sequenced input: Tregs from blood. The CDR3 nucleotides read TGTGCCAGCAGTAACTGGAACACCGGGGAGCTGTTTTTT. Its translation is CASSNWNTGELFF.